Below, 30 T cell receptor beta chains from the same sample are listed, as sequenced in a study of T-cell reconstitution after alpha-beta-depleted transplantation in children. A library of TCRbeta sequences, prepared with unique molecular identifiers, was generated. From the PCR reads, TCRdb called clonotypes with MiXCR, one entry per CDR3 protein. Among 400,000 to 500,000 distinct CDR3 sequences listed, roughly a tenth were seen once. Material: PBMCs from the stem cell graft donor, obtained from the stem cell graft. The origin of the receptors is a human donor who donated a stem cell graft to a child with acute myeloid leukemia.

The chain recombines TRBV2 with TRBJ2-1; no clear D gene. The CDR3 sequence is 14 residues long. The germline CDR1 and CDR2 sequences are SNHLY and FYNNEI. The V gene lost 7 bases and the J gene lost 5 bases, with 15 bases spanning the gap. This chain's CDR3 is CASKLNEGNNEQFF. The CDR3 coding sequence is TGTGCCAGCAAGCTCAATGAAGGAAACAATGAGCAGTTCTTC.

Only a few counts were recorded for this clonotype. The chain carries TRBV12-3 or TRBV12-4 and TRBJ2-5; D unresolved. The CDR3 extends over 13 amino acids. The V and J ends lost 6 bases and 5 bases respectively, with 13 bases between them. In DNA, the CDR3 is TGTGCCAGCAGCTACGACCCCTTGGAGACCCAGTACTTC. This gives the protein CASSYDPLETQYF.

The chain has TRBV20-1 and TRBJ2-1; D may correspond to TRBD1 or TRBD2 (5 bases each). CDR1 DFQATT and CDR2 SNEGSKA come from the germline V gene (reference sequence). Deletions cut 6 bases from V and 8 bases from J, with 14 bases between. The CDR3 loop spans 12 amino acids. CDR3 bases: TGCAGTGCCGGGGCAAGCGGCGATGAGCAGTTCTTC. Encoded protein: CSAGASGDEQFF.

The V and J genes are TRBV7-2 and TRBJ2-1; tentative D call: TRBD1 (8 bases). There are 15 residues in the CDR3. CDR1 and CDR2 (germline): SGHTA, FQGNSA. Trimming removed 5 bases from V and 9 bases from J, with 20 bases in between. The CDR3 DNA reads as TGTGCCAGCAGCGTACGACAGGGGAGGGCCCCTGAGCAGTTCTTC. Its translation: CASSVRQGRAPEQFF.

J is TRBJ2-1 and V is TRBV11-2; 9 bases align to TRBD1. The CDR3 runs to 15 residues. Trimming removed 6 bases from V and 8 bases from J; junction bases left unmatched: 11. Germline V gene data show CDR1 as SGHAT and CDR2 as FQNNGV. CDR3 nucleotides: TGTGCCAGCAGACCTAACAGGGGGCGACCGGATGAGCAGTTCTTC. Amino acids: CASRPNRGRPDEQFF.

This rearrangement joins TRBV7-2 to TRBJ1-6; 8 bases agree with TRBD1. With 3 bases clipped from V and 7 bases from J, the junction kept 8 bases outside the gene matches. CDR1 and CDR2 (germline): SGHTA, FQGNSA. This CDR3 region has 16 residues. The CDR3 bases are TGTGCCAGCAGCTTTTCCCCCCAGGGGGCAAATTCACCCCTCCACTTT. It is translated as CASSFSPQGANSPLHF.

This clonotype has ten or more counts. V gene TRBV6-1 combines with J gene TRBJ2-7, with D perhaps matching TRBD1 (5 bases). The germline gives CDR1 MNHNS, CDR2 SASEGT. V dropped 8 bases and J dropped 2 bases, with 16 bases sitting between them. The CDR3 spans 14 residues. CDR3 in amino acids: CASQKRTYPYEQYV. The CDR3 DNA reads as TGTGCCAGCCAAAAGAGGACATATCCCTACGAGCAGTACGTC.

This clonotype was observed a handful of times. The rearrangement uses TRBV18 and TRBJ1-1; TRBD1 agrees at 7 bases. Trimming at V came to 2 bases and at J to 4 bases, leaving 7 bases not matched to a gene. From germline, CDR1 is KGHSH and CDR2 LQKENI. The CDR3 runs 15 residues. The CDR3 DNA follows: TGTGCCAGCTCACCAACGGCTAGGGGGCCCACTGAAGCTTTCTTT. The encoded protein is CASSPTARGPTEAFF.

This clonotype has at least ten counts. This chain uses TRBV7-2 with TRBJ1-5; D call uncertain. V dropped 3 bases and J dropped 7 bases, with 10 bases sitting between them. This CDR3 is built from 13 residues. Germline CDR1 and CDR2: SGHTA and FQGNSA. CDR3 bases: TGTGCCAGCAGCTTCGACCTCTACCAGCCCCAGCATTTT. Encoded protein: CASSFDLYQPQHF.

The chain combines TRBV12-3 or TRBV12-4 with TRBJ1-5, with 7 positions matching TRBD1. The V gene end was trimmed by 3 bases and the J gene end by 3 bases; junction bases not matched to a gene: 8. The CDR3 loop spans 16 amino acids. CDR3 residues: CASSFLTGLDNQPQHF. CDR3 bases: TGTGCCAGCAGTTTTTTGACAGGGCTTGACAATCAGCCCCAGCATTTT.

This sequence joins TRBV7-2 and TRBJ2-7; D is perhaps TRBD2 (5 bases). This CDR3 contains 15 residues. Deletions cut 1 base from V and 3 bases from J, with 13 bases between. Germline-derived CDR1 and CDR2 are SGHTA and FQGNSA. CDR3 nucleotide sequence: TGTGCCAGCAGCTTAGTGCCCGGGGATCTCTACGAGCAGTACTTC. Translated, it gives CASSLVPGDLYEQYF.

In this sample, this clonotype turned up a few times. This sequence joins TRBV20-1 and TRBJ2-2; D possibly corresponds to TRBD1 (6 bases). The CDR3 loop spans 16 amino acids. The V end was cut by 7 bases, the J end by 3 bases, with 21 bases between. Per the germline V gene, CDR1 is DFQATT and CDR2 is SNEGSKA (reference sequence). CDR3 nucleotides: TGCAGTGTCGATGGGGCTCCGGGACACCACACCGGGGAGCTGTTTTTT. The encoded protein is CSVDGAPGHHTGELFF.

J is TRBJ2-6 and V is TRBV7-9; a possible D gene is TRBD1 (5 bases). This CDR3 is built from 17 residues. Germline CDR1 and CDR2: SEHNR and FQNEAQ (reference sequence). The V end was cut by 2 bases, the J end by 1 base, with 12 bases between. The CDR3: CASSLKGQGSGANVLTF. CDR3 DNA sequence: TGTGCCAGCAGCTTAAAGGGTCAGGGATCTGGGGCCAACGTCCTGACTTTC.

A few counts support this clonotype. CDR3 protein: CASSFGTPISYEQYF. For the CDR3, the DNA is TGTGCCAGCAGTTTCGGGACTCCCATTTCCTACGAGCAGTACTTC. J is TRBJ2-7 and V is TRBV12-3 or TRBV12-4, with D possibly matching TRBD2 (6 bases). V was shortened by 3 bases and J by 1 base, with 13 bases between the two germline ends. The CDR3 consists of 15 residues.

The J gene is TRBJ2-1, the V gene TRBV9; D gene ambiguous. Germline V lookup: CDR1 SGDLS, CDR2 YYNGEE. The CDR3 sequence is 14 residues long. V was shortened by 0 bases and J by 5 bases, with 9 bases between the two germline ends. The CDR3 DNA sequence: TGTGCCAGCAGCGTAGGTCAACTAAACAATGAGCAGTTCTTC. Its translation is CASSVGQLNNEQFF. Full variable domain (missing parts from reference TRBV9 and TRBJ2-1): DSGVTQTPKHLITATGQRVTLRCSPRSGDLSVYWYQQSLDQGLQFLIQYYNGEERAKGNILERFSAQQFPDLHSELNLSSLELGDSALYFCASSVGQLNNEQFFGPGTRLTVL.

This clonotype has more than one count but fewer than ten. This chain links TRBV19 with TRBJ1-4; 9 bases match TRBD1. V was clipped by 9 bases and J by 6 bases; unmatched bases: 5. The CDR3 is made up of 13 amino acids. Germline V gene data show CDR1 as LNHDA and CDR2 as SQIVND (reference sequence). DNA for the CDR3: TGTGCCAGCCAGGGACAGGGAGATGAAAAACTGTTTTTT. Its translation is CASQGQGDEKLFF.

In its sample, this clonotype was seen many times. A junction boundary mismatches the germline segment, possibly from a read error. The gene calls are TRBV20-1 and TRBJ1-3, with unresolved D. CDR3 length equals 11 residues. The germline CDR1 and CDR2 sequences are DFQATT and SNEGSKA (reference sequence). CDR3: CSARDKADYLF. CDR3 nucleotide sequence: TGCAGTGCTAGAGATAAGGCAGATTATCTTTTT.

The chain couples TRBV5-1 to TRBJ1-1; the D is unclear. The germline V and J ends were trimmed by 4 bases and 0 bases, with 16 bases remaining between them. Germline V gene lookup returns CDR1 SGHRS and CDR2 YFSETQ. The CDR3 is made up of 16 amino acids. CDR3: CASSPAPHSMNTEAFF. The CDR3 DNA sequence: TGCGCCAGCAGCCCCGCCCCACACAGCATGAACACTGAAGCTTTCTTT.

This clonotype was picked up a small number of times. The rearrangement links TRBV6-2 or TRBV6-3 to TRBJ2-4; unclear D gene. Germline V gene sequence: CDR1 MNHEY, CDR2 SVGEGT. The CDR3 is 15 amino acids. The V end was cut by 2 bases, the J end by 2 bases, with 10 bases between. The CDR3 DNA reads TGTGCCAGCAGTTACATACAAGGGACCAAAAACATTCAGTACTTC. As protein: CASSYIQGTKNIQYF.

The chain employs TRBV20-1 and TRBJ2-5; 10 bases line up with TRBD1. The CDR3 runs 14 residues. The V gene end was trimmed by 7 bases and the J gene end by 2 bases; junction bases not matched to a gene: 7. Germline-derived CDR1 and CDR2 are DFQATT and SNEGSKA (reference sequence). The DNA for the CDR3 is TGCAGTGGGAGGACAGGGGGGAAACAAGAGACCCAGTACTTC. It yields the protein CSGRTGGKQETQYF.

This clonotype was picked up many times. The chain links TRBV20-1 to TRBJ2-7; 10 bases agree with TRBD1. The junction had 9 bases not matched to a gene; V was cut back by 3 bases and J by 7 bases. CDR1 is DFQATT and CDR2 is SNEGSKA in the germline V gene (reference sequence). The length of the CDR3 is 14 residues. The CDR3 nucleotides read TGCAGTGCTAGTCCCGGGACAGGGGAGGGGGAGCAGTACGTC. This codes for CSASPGTGEGEQYV.

This clonotype has only a few counts. The chain has TRBV6-5 and TRBJ2-5, with TRBD2 identical over 8 bases. With 0 bases clipped from V and 5 bases from J, the junction kept 8 bases outside the gene matches. The germline V gene encodes CDR1 MNHEY and CDR2 SVGAGI. The CDR3 length is 16 residues. CDR3 sequence reads: CASSYSRSGGPETQYF. In DNA, the CDR3 is TGTGCCAGCAGTTACTCGAGGTCGGGGGGGCCTGAGACCCAGTACTTC.

This clonotype was observed at least ten times. The V and J genes are TRBV20-1 and TRBJ2-2; the D gene is possibly TRBD2 (7 bases). Germline CDR1 and CDR2: DFQATT and SNEGSKA (reference sequence). Trimming took off 5 bases at V and 6 bases at J, with 16 bases between the two ends. The CDR3 extends over 14 amino acids. This CDR3 is CSASGLGGAGELFF. CDR3 nucleotide sequence: TGCAGTGCTTCCGGACTAGGGGGTGCCGGGGAGCTGTTTTTT.

The V call is TRBV11-2, the J call TRBJ2-3; TRBD2 agrees at 13 bases. The CDR3 is 18 amino acids. Unmatched junction bases numbered 11, after V lost 4 bases and J lost 4 bases. Per germline, CDR1 SGHAT and CDR2 FQNNGV. CDR3 bases: TGTGCCAGCAGCTCAACAGGACTAGCGGGGGCGGGCGCAGATACGCAGTATTTT. Protein sequence: CASSSTGLAGAGADTQYF.

This clonotype was counted ten times or more. The rearrangement uses TRBV9 and TRBJ2-5; perhaps D is TRBD1 or TRBD2 (5 bases each). Germline V gene sequence: CDR1 SGDLS, CDR2 YYNGEE. There are 15 residues in the CDR3. The V end was cut by 2 bases, the J end by 1 base, with 12 bases between. CDR3 nucleotides: TGTGCCAGCAGCGTCCTTCATGGGGGCCAAGAGACCCAGTACTTC. Protein: CASSVLHGGQETQYF.

This clonotype was detected only a few times. V gene TRBV5-6 combines with J gene TRBJ2-3; D gene ambiguous. CDR3 length: 13 residues. The V end lost 0 bases, the J end lost 3 bases, and 5 bases lay between the germline ends. Germline CDR1 is SGHDT and CDR2 is YYEEEE. The CDR3, as DNA: TGTGCCAGCAGCTTGGAAGATACAGATACGCAGTATTTT. Translation gives CASSLEDTDTQYF. Full variable domain (rest looked up from reference TRBV5-6 and TRBJ2-3): DAGVTQSPTHLIKTRGQQVTLRCSPKSGHDTVSWYQQALGQGPQFIFQYYEEEERQRGNFPDRFSGHQFPNYSSELNVNALLLGDSALYLCASSLEDTDTQYFGPGTRLTVL.

This clonotype has ten or more counts. The V gene is TRBV7-2, the J gene TRBJ2-3, with D uncertain. V was shortened by 2 bases and J by 5 bases, with 11 bases between the two germline ends. Germline CDR1 is SGHTA and CDR2 is FQGNSA. The CDR3 sequence is 14 residues long. The CDR3 here is CASSLRAIRDTQYF. As DNA, the CDR3 is TGTGCCAGCAGCTTACGGGCAATTCGAGATACGCAGTATTTT.

The CDR3 DNA reads as TGTGCCAGCAGCTTAGAAGCCGGGAGTGCCGAGCAGTACTTC. Translating gives CASSLEAGSAEQYF. This chain joins TRBV7-2 and TRBJ2-7; D perhaps matches TRBD2 (6 bases). From germline, CDR1 is SGHTA and CDR2 FQGNSA. V lost 1 base to trimming and J lost 6 bases, with 13 bases between them. The CDR3 is made up of 14 amino acids.

This clonotype was observed a few times. This chain uses TRBV10-2 with TRBJ2-5; unclear D gene. From germline, CDR1 is WSHSY and CDR2 SAAADI. CDR3 length equals 17 residues. Deletions cut 4 bases from V and 5 bases from J, with 23 bases between. The CDR3 sequence: CASSATQDYTRQETQYF. CDR3 bases: TGCGCCAGCAGTGCCACCCAGGATTATACACGCCAGGAGACCCAGTACTTC.

This clonotype was detected only a few times. J is TRBJ1-5 and V is TRBV6-1; D remains ambiguous. There are 14 residues in the CDR3. From germline, CDR1 is MNHNS and CDR2 SASEGT. V lost 5 bases and J 6 bases, leaving 14 bases between the germline ends. The CDR3 here is CASSNPRRPQPQHF. CDR3 nucleotide sequence: TGTGCCAGCAGTAATCCCCGGAGGCCTCAGCCCCAGCATTTT.